What follows describes a single TCR beta chain. These data originate in a study of T cell responses to AZD1222 COVID-19 vaccine. The germline V and J ends were trimmed by 1 base and 4 bases, with 7 bases remaining between them. The CDR3 runs to 14 residues. Looked up from germline, CDR1 is SNHLY and CDR2 is FYNNEI. Sequenced by immunoSEQ multiplex PCR; TCRdb stores in-frame clones only, minus some. The sample lists 80,000 to 90,000 clones, 90% to 95% seen once, with roughly 5% in the top ten. This sequence was found in an adult in good health. V is TRBV2 and J is TRBJ2-2, with a tentative D call TRBD1 (6 bases). Sample: peripheral blood, taken on day 0 of MenACWY control vaccination. The CDR3 is CASSEGGGTGELFF. The CDR3 DNA is TGTGCCAGCAGTGAAGGAGGGGGCACCGGGGAGCTGTTTTTT.